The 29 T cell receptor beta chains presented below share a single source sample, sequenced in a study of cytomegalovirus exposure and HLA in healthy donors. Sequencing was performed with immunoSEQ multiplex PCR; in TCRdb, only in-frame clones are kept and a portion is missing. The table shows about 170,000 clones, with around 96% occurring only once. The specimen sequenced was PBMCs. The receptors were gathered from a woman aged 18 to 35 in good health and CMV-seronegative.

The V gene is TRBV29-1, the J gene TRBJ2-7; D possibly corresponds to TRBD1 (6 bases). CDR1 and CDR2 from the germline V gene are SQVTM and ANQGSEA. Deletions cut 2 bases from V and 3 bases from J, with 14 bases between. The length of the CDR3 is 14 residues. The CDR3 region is CSVEPVQGIYEQYF. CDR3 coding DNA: TGCAGCGTTGAACCCGTACAGGGAATCTACGAGCAGTACTTC.

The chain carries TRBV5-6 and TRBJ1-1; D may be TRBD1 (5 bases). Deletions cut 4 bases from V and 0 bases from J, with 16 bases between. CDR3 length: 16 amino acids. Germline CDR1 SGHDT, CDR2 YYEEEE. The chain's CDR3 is CASSAPGLSMNTEAFF. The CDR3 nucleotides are TGTGCCAGCAGCGCACCGGGACTCTCCATGAACACTGAAGCTTTCTTT.

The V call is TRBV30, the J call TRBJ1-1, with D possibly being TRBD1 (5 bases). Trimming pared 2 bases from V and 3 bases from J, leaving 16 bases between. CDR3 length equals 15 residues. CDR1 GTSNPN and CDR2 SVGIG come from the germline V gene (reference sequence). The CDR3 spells CAWSIPKAGDTEAFF. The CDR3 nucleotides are TGTGCCTGGAGTATCCCCAAAGCGGGGGACACTGAAGCTTTCTTT. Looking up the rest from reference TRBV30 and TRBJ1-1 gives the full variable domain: SQTIHQWPATLVQPVGSPLSLECTVEGTSNPNLYWYRQAAGRGLQLLFYSVGIGQISSEVPQNLSASRPQDRQFILSSKKLLLSDSGFYLCAWSIPKAGDTEAFFGQGTRLTVV.

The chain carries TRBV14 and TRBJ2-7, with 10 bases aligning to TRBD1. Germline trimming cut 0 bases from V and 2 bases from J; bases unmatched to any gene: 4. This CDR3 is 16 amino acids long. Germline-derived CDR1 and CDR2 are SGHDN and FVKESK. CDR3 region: CASSQDLGQGAYEQYF. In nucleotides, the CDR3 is TGTGCCAGCAGCCAAGACTTAGGACAGGGGGCCTACGAGCAGTACTTC.

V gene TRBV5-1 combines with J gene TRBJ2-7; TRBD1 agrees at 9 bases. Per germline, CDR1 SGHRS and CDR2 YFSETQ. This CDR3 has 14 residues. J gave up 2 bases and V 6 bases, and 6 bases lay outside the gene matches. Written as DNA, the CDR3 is TGCGCCAGCAACTCCGGGACAGGGACCTACGAGCAGTACTTC. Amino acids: CASNSGTGTYEQYF.

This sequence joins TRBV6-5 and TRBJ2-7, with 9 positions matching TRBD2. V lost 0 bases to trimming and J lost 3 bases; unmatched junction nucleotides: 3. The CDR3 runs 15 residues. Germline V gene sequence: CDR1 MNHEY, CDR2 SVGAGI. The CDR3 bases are TGTGCCAGCAGTTACTCGGCGGGGGGGCACTACGAGCAGTACTTC. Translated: CASSYSAGGHYEQYF.

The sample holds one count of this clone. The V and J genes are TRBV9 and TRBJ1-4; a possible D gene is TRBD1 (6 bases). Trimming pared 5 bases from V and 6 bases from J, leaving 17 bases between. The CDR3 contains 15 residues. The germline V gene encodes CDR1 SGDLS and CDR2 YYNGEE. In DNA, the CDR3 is TGTGCCAGCAGTAGGGGGGGAACGAGGGATGAAAAACTGTTTTTT. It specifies CASSRGGTRDEKLFF.

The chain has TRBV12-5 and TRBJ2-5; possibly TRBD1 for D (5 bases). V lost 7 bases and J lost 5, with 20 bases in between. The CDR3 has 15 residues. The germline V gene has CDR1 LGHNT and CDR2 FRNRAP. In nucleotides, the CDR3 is TGTGCTAGTGCTCTGCAGGGCTCAAGTCGGGAGACCCAGTACTTC. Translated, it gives CASALQGSSRETQYF.

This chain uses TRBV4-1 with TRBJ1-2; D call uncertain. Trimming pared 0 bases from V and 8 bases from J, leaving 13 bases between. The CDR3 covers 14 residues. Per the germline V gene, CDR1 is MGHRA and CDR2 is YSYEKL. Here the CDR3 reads CASSQEYHTRGYTF. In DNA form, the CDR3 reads TGCGCCAGCAGCCAAGAATATCACACGAGGGGCTACACCTTC.

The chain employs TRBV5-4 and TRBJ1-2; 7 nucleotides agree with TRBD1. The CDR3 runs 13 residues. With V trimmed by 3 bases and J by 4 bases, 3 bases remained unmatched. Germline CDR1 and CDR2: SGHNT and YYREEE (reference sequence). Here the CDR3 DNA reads TGTGCCAGCAGCTGGGGACAGAGCTATGGCTACACCTTC. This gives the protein CASSWGQSYGYTF.

The CDR3 protein is CSVTTTTGGVGTEAFF. CDR3 DNA: TGCAGCGTCACCACCACGACAGGGGGGGTAGGCACTGAAGCTTTCTTT. V and J are TRBV29-1 and TRBJ1-1; TRBD1 matches 9 bases. CDR3 length: 16 residues. Germline V gene data show CDR1 as SQVTM and CDR2 as ANQGSEA. V dropped 6 bases and J dropped 4; count of bases not matched to a gene: 15.

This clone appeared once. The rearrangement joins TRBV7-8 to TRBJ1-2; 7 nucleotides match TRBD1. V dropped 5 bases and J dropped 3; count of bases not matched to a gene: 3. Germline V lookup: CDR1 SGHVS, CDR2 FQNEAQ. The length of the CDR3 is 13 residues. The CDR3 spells CASSPGTDYGYTF. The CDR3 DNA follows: TGTGCCAGCAGCCCAGGGACAGACTATGGCTACACCTTC.

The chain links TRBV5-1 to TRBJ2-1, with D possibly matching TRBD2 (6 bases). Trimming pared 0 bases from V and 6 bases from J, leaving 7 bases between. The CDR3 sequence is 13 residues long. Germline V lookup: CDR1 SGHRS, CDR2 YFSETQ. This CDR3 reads CASSLARGNEQFF. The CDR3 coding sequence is TGCGCCAGCAGCTTGGCGCGGGGCAATGAGCAGTTCTTC.

The CDR3 spells CASSRQGNTEAFF. The CDR3 coding sequence is TGTGCCAGCAGCAGACAGGGGAACACTGAAGCTTTCTTT. V usage is TRBV7-2 and J usage is TRBJ1-1, with TRBD1 matching over 7 bases. The CDR3 length is 13 residues. Germline trimming cut 5 bases from V and 1 base from J; bases unmatched to any gene: 1. Germline V gene sequence: CDR1 SGHTA, CDR2 FQGNSA.

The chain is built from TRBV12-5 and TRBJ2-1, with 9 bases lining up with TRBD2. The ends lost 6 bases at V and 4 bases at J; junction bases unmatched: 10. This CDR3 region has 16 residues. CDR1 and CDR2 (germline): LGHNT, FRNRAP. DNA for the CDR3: TGTGCTAGTGGGTGGGGAGCTAGCGGGGAATACAATGAGCAGTTCTTC. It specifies CASGWGASGEYNEQFF.

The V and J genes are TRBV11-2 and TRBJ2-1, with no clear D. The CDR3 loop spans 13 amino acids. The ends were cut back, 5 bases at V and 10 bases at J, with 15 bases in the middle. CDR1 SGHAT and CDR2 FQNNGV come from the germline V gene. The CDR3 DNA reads TGTGCCAGCAGCCGCGAGCCCCTCGTAGAGCAGTTCTTC. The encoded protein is CASSREPLVEQFF.

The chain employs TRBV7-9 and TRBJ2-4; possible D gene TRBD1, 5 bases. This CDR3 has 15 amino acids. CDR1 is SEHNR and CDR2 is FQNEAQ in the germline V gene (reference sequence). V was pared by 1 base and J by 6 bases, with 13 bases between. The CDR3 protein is CASSLVGRERNIQYF. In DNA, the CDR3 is TGTGCCAGCAGCTTAGTAGGCAGGGAAAGAAACATTCAGTACTTC.

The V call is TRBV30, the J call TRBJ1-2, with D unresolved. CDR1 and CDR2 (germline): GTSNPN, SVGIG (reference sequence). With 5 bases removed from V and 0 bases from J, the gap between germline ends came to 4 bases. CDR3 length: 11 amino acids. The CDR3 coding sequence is TGTGCCTGGGAGACTAACTATGGCTACACCTTC. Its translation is CAWETNYGYTF.

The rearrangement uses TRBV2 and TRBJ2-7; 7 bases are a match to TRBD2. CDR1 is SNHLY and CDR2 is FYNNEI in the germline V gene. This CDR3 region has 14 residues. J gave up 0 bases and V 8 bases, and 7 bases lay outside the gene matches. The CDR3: CASEIGTNSYEQYF. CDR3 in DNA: TGTGCCAGCGAGATAGGGACTAACTCCTACGAGCAGTACTTC. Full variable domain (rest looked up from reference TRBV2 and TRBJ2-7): EPEVTQTPSHQVTQMGQEVILRCVPISNHLYFYWYRQILGQKVEFLVSFYNNEISEKSEIFDDQFSVERPDGSNFTLKIRSTKLEDSAMYFCASEIGTNSYEQYFGPGTRLTVT.

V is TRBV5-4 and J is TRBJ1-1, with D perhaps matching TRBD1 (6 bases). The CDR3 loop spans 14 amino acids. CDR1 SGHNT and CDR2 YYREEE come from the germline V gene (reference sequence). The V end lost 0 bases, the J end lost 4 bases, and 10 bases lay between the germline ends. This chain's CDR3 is CASSLVGGLTEAFF. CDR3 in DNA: TGTGCCAGCAGCTTGGTGGGGGGGCTCACTGAAGCTTTCTTT. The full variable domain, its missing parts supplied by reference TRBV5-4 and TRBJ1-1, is ETGVTQSPTHLIKTRGQQVTLRCSSQSGHNTVSWYQQALGQGPQFIFQYYREEENGRGNFPPRFSGLQFPNYSSELNVNALELDDSALYLCASSLVGGLTEAFFGQGTRLTVV.

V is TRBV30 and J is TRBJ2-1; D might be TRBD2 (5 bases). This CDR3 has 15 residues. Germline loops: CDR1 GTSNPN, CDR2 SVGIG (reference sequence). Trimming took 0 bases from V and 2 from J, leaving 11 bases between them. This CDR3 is CAWSVYGSAYNEQFF. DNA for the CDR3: TGTGCCTGGAGTGTATATGGGAGCGCCTACAATGAGCAGTTCTTC. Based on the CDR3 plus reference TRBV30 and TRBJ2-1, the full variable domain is SQTIHQWPATLVQPVGSPLSLECTVEGTSNPNLYWYRQAAGRGLQLLFYSVGIGQISSEVPQNLSASRPQDRQFILSSKKLLLSDSGFYLCAWSVYGSAYNEQFFGPGTRLTVL.

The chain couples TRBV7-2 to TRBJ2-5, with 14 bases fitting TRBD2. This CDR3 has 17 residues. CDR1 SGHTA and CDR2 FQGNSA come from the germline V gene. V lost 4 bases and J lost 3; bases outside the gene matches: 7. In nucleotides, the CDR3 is TGTGCCAGCAGCTACCATCCGGGACTAGCGGGGGAAGAGACCCAGTACTTC. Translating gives CASSYHPGLAGEETQYF.

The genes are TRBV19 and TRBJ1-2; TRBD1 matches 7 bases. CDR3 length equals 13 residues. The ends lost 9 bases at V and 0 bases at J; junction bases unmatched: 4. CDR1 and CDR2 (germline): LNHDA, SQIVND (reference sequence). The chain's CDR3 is CASRDSTNYGYTF. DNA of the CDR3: TGTGCCAGCAGGGACAGCACTAACTATGGCTACACCTTC.

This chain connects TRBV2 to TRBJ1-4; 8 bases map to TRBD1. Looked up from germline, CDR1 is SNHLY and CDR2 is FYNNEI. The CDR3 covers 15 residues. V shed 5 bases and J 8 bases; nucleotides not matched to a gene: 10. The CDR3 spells CASSPNDRGREKLFF. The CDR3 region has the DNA TGTGCCAGCAGTCCCAACGACAGGGGACGAGAAAAACTGTTTTTT.

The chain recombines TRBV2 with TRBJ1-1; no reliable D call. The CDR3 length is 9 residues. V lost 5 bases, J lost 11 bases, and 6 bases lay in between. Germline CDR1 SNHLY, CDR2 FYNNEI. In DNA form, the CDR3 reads TGTGCCAGCAGTATCGAGGCTTTCTTT. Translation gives CASSIEAFF.

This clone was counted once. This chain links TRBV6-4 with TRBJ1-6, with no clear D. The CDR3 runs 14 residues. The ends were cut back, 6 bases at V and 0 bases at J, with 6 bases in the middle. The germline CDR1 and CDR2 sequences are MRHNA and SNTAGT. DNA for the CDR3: TGTGCCAGCAGCTCGAGCTCCTATAATTCACCCCTCCACTTT. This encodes CASSSSSYNSPLHF.

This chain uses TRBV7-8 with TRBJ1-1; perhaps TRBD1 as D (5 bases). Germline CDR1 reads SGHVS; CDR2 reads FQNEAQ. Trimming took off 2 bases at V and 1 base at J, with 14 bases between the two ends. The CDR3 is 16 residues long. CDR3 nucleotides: TGTGCCAGCAGCTTAAAGAGCACAGGCTCGAACACTGAAGCTTTCTTT. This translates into CASSLKSTGSNTEAFF.

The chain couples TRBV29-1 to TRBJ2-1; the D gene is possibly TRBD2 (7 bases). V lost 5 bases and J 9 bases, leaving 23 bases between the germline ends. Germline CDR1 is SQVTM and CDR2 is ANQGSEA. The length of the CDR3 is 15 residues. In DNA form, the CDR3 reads TGCAGCGTTTCCTTTTGGTGGGGGGGGCCGGTTGAGCAGTTCTTC. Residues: CSVSFWWGGPVEQFF.

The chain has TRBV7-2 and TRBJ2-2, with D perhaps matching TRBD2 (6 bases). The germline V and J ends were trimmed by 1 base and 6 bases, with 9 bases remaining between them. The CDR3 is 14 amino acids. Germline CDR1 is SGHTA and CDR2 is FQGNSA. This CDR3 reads CASSLEGGAGELFF. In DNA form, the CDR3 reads TGTGCCAGCAGCTTAGAAGGAGGGGCCGGGGAGCTGTTTTTT. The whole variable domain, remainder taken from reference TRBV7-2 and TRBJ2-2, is GAGVSQSPSNKVTEKGKDVELRCDPISGHTALYWYRQSLGQGLEFLIYFQGNSAPDKSGLPSDRFSAERTGGSVSTLTIQRTQQEDSAVYLCASSLEGGAGELFFGEGSRLTVL.